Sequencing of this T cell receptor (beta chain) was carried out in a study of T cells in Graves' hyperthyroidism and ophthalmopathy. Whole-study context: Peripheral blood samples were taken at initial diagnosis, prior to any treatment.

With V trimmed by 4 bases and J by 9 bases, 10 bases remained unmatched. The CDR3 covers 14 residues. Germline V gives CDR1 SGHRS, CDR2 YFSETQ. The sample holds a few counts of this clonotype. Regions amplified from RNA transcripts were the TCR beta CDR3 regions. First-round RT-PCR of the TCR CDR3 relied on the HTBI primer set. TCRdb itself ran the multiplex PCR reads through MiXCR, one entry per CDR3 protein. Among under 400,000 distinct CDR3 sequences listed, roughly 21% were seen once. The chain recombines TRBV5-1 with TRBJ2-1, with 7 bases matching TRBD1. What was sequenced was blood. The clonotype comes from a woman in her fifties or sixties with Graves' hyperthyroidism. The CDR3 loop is CASSLDSRDSEQFF. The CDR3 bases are TGCGCCAGCAGCCTGGACAGTAGGGACAGTGAGCAGTTCTTC. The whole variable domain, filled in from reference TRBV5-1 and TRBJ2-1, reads KAGVTQTPRYLIKTRGQQVTLSCSPISGHRSVSWYQQTPGQGLQFLFEYFSETQRNKGNFPGRFSGRQFSNSRSEMNVSTLELGDSALYLCASSLDSRDSEQFFGPGTRLTVL.